Presented here are 22 T cell receptor beta chains from one specimen sequenced in a study of monozygotic twins with inflammatory bowel disease. TCRdb reworked the 5' RACE reads into one entry per CDR3 protein, no DNA. The table for this sample gives approximately 390,000 distinct CDR3 sequences. The specimen sequenced was blood. Receptor source: a human donor with ulcerative colitis or Crohn's disease, or a healthy co-twin of an affected twin (not recorded which).

The chain links TRBV5-1 to TRBJ2-3; TCRdb returns TRBD2, unconfirmable since there is no DNA. CDR1 is SGHRS, CDR2 YFSETQ, per germline. CDR3 length equals 17 residues. The CDR3 loop reads CASSLAPSGLLTDTQYF.

J is TRBJ2-3 and V is TRBV18; TCRdb reports TRBD2, a call that lacks DNA to check it against. This CDR3 has 17 amino acids. Looked up from germline, CDR1 is KGHSH and CDR2 is LQKENI. The CDR3 spells CASSPVGGAALTDTQYF.

The V and J genes are TRBV20-1 and TRBJ2-7; no DNA is available, so the TRBD1 call from TCRdb remains unchecked. Germline CDR1 reads DFQATT; CDR2 reads SNEGSKA (reference sequence). CDR3 size: 13 residues. The CDR3 is CSAAGGEPYEQYF.

The chain links TRBV29-1 to TRBJ1-1; TCRdb selects TRBD1, and the lack of DNA leaves this call unchecked. Germline CDR1 reads SQVTM; CDR2 reads ANQGSEA. This CDR3 region has 17 residues. This CDR3 is CSVVLPTIQGAITEAFF.

V is TRBV20-1 and J is TRBJ1-4. The CDR3 covers 12 residues. Germline V gives CDR1 DFQATT, CDR2 SNEGSKA (reference sequence). CDR3 sequence: CSAGPAGEKLFF.

The rearrangement links TRBV7-2 to TRBJ2-7; TCRdb's D call of TRBD2 is untestable without DNA. The V gene's germline CDR1 is SGHTA and CDR2 FQGNSA. The CDR3 is 16 amino acids. The CDR3 loop is CASSLSGTSAAYEQYF.

V and J are TRBV7-2 and TRBJ2-7; TCRdb's D call of TRBD1 is untestable without DNA. The CDR3 has 12 residues. Germline lookup yields CDR1 SGHTA and CDR2 FQGNSA. The CDR3 sequence: CASSPWGHEQYF.

The rearrangement joins TRBV2 to TRBJ1-3. The germline CDR1 and CDR2 sequences are SNHLY and FYNNEI. The CDR3 is made up of 14 amino acids. The CDR3 sequence is CASRDPGLGNTIYF.

The chain recombines TRBV7-2 with TRBJ2-7; TCRdb's D gene call, TRBD2, goes unchecked for lack of DNA. This CDR3 region has 15 residues. The germline CDR1 and CDR2 sequences are SGHTA and FQGNSA. CDR3 amino acids: CASSLVAGLMYEQYF.

The chain employs TRBV20-1 and TRBJ1-5. Germline V lookup: CDR1 DFQATT, CDR2 SNEGSKA (reference sequence). The CDR3 is 14 residues long. The CDR3 protein is CSASNGYDNQPQHF.

V usage is TRBV20-1 and J usage is TRBJ1-5; TCRdb calls TRBD1, which cannot be checked without DNA. Germline lookup yields CDR1 DFQATT and CDR2 SNEGSKA (reference sequence). The CDR3 is made up of 14 amino acids. The CDR3 sequence is CSADKGSLNQPQHF.

V usage is TRBV4-3 and J usage is TRBJ2-7. CDR3 length equals 14 residues. Per the germline V gene, CDR1 is LGHNA and CDR2 is YSLEER. The CDR3 reads CASSQDWLRAEQYF.

This chain connects TRBV3-1 to TRBJ1-6; the TRBD1 assignment by TCRdb is unverifiable without DNA. Looked up from germline, CDR1 is LGHDT and CDR2 is YNNKEL (reference sequence). The CDR3 extends over 15 amino acids. The CDR3 protein is CASSPRASYNSPLHF. The complete variable domain, with remaining parts taken from reference TRBV3-1 and TRBJ1-6, reads DTAVSQTPKYLVTQMGNDKSIKCEQNLGHDTMYWYKQDSKKFLKIMFSYNNKELIINETVPNRFSPKSPDKAHLNLHINSLELGDSAVYFCASSPRASYNSPLHFGNGTRLTVT.

The chain employs TRBV6-5 and TRBJ2-3. The CDR3 is 15 residues long. CDR1 and CDR2 (germline): MNHEY, SVGAGI. This CDR3 is CASSYGDDLTDTQYF.

The J gene is TRBJ2-7, the V gene TRBV2; TCRdb designates TRBD2, a call that cannot be tested without DNA. This CDR3 has 15 amino acids. CDR1 and CDR2 from the germline V gene are SNHLY and FYNNEI. This chain's CDR3 is CASSEGVTSMYEQYF.

This chain connects TRBV5-1 to TRBJ1-1; TCRdb's D call of TRBD1 is untestable without DNA. Germline CDR1 is SGHRS and CDR2 is YFSETQ. The length of the CDR3 is 16 residues. CDR3: CASSLSGAERRTEAFF.

The V and J genes are TRBV4-1 and TRBJ2-7. Germline CDR1 MGHRA, CDR2 YSYEKL. There are 15 residues in the CDR3. This CDR3 is CASSQSDGRHEEQYF.

The chain has TRBV5-5 and TRBJ2-2. CDR1 is SGHKS, CDR2 YYEKEE, per germline (reference sequence). CDR3 size: 14 residues. Here the CDR3 reads CASSLVSTPGELFF.

The gene calls are TRBV5-6 and TRBJ2-1; without DNA, the TCRdb call of TRBD1 cannot be checked. CDR1 SGHDT and CDR2 YYEEEE come from the germline V gene. The CDR3 totals 16 residues. CDR3 loop: CASTPSGGYSYNEQFF.

This chain joins TRBV10-3 and TRBJ2-3; TCRdb names TRBD2, which stays unverified in the absence of DNA. The CDR3 extends over 20 amino acids. CDR1 and CDR2 from the germline V gene are ENHRY and SYGVKD. The CDR3 here is CAISDGLAGGPYNSTDTQYF.

The V call is TRBV27, the J call TRBJ1-5; with no DNA, the TCRdb D assignment of TRBD1 cannot be verified. The germline CDR1 and CDR2 sequences are MNHEY and SMNVEV (reference sequence). CDR3 length: 17 amino acids. Here the CDR3 reads CASSRKGGTGLDQPQHF.

The rearrangement links TRBV3-1 to TRBJ1-5. Germline V CDR1 and CDR2: LGHDT, YNNKEL (reference sequence). The CDR3 contains 14 residues. The CDR3 protein is CASSQDFSNQPQHF.